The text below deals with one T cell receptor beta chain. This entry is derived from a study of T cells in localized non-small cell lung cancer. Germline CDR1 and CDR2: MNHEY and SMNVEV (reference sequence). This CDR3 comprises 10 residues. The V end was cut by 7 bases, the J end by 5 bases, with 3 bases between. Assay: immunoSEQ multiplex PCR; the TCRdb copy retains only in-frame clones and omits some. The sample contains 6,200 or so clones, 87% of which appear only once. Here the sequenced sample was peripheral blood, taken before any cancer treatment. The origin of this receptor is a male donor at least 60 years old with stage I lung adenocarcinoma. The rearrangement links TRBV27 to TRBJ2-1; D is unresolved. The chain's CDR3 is CASTHNEQFF. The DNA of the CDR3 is TGTGCCAGCACCCACAATGAGCAGTTCTTC.